The 2 T cell receptor beta chains in this list originate from one sample, sequenced in a study of blood T cell repertoires in COVID-19. Produced via immunoSEQ multiplex PCR; TCRdb's table is partial and in-frame only. The sample records approximately 200,000 clones, roughly 88% being singletons. Specimen: peripheral blood. The receptors shown here come from a man aged 55 to 70 with acute or convalescent COVID-19.

The chain has TRBV19 and TRBJ2-1, with 9 nucleotides matching TRBD1. The junction had 17 bases not matched to a gene; V was cut back by 10 bases and J by 7 bases. The CDR3 sequence is 16 residues long. Germline CDR1 is LNHDA and CDR2 is SQIVND (reference sequence). The CDR3 region has the DNA TGTGCCACGCTTCCCCCCATAGGGACAGGGAGAAATGAGCAGTTCTTC. Protein sequence: CATLPPIGTGRNEQFF. Looking up the rest from reference TRBV19 and TRBJ2-1 gives the full variable domain: DGGITQSPKYLFRKEGQNVTLSCEQNLNHDAMYWYRQDPGQGLRLIYYSQIVNDFQKGDIAEGYSVSREKKESFPLTVTSAQKNPTAFYLCATLPPIGTGRNEQFFGPGTRLTVL.

The genes are TRBV7-2 and TRBJ2-7; 9 positions match TRBD2. This CDR3 comprises 13 residues. CDR1 is SGHTA and CDR2 is FQGNSA in the germline V gene. V was clipped by 3 bases and J by 5 bases; unmatched bases: 2. The CDR3: CASSFSGSHEQYF. CDR3 sequence (DNA): TGTGCCAGCAGCTTTAGCGGGAGCCACGAGCAGTACTTC.